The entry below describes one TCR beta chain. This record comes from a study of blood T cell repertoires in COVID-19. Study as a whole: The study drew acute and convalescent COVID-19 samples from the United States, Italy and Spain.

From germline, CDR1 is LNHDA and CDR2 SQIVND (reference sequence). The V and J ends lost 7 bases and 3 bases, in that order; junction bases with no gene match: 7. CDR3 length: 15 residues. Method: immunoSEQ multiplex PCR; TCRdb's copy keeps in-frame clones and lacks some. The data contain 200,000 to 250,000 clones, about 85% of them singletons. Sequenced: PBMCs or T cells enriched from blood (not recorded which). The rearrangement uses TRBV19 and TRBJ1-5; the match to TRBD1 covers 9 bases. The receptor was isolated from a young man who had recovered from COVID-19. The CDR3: CASNYGQGINQPQHF. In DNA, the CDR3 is TGTGCCAGTAATTATGGACAGGGGATCAATCAGCCCCAGCATTTT.